This TCR beta chain was captured by sequencing in a study of long-term antiretroviral therapy in people with HIV. The CDR3 is made up of 14 amino acids. From germline, CDR1 is LNHDA and CDR2 SQIVND (reference sequence). Trimming took 10 bases from V and 1 from J, leaving 16 bases between them. immunoSEQ v3.0 was run at survey level. Libraries were prepared by immunoSEQ multiplex PCR; TCRdb keeps only in-frame clonotypes and omits some of them. Here the sample spans fewer than 25,000 clones, 80% to 90% being singletons. The chain employs TRBV19 and TRBJ1-1; D might be TRBD1 (6 bases). This receptor was obtained from a woman aged 45-59 years with HIV. Sequencing used unsorted PBMCs, obtained roughly 2.5 years after starting antiretroviral therapy. The CDR3 reads CATVYGTPNTEAFF. CDR3 coding DNA: TGTGCCACTGTCTACGGGACACCGAACACTGAAGCTTTCTTT.